These 5 T cell receptor beta chains were all obtained from the same sample, sequenced in a study of blood T cell repertoires in COVID-19. Only in-frame clones appear in the TCRdb table, and some are missing; sequencing was by immunoSEQ multiplex PCR. This sample has more than 80,000 clones, with about 87% found just once. The source material was peripheral blood. The receptors were gathered from a man older than 75 with acute or convalescent COVID-19.

The V call is TRBV12-3 or TRBV12-4, the J call TRBJ1-1; D gene uncertain. CDR3 size: 12 residues. Trimming removed 4 bases at V and 8 bases at J, with 11 bases between. DNA of the CDR3: TGTGCCAGCAGTTCGGTCGCCAACGAAGCTTTCTTT. It translates to CASSSVANEAFF.

V is TRBV5-1 and J is TRBJ2-5; 16 bases map to TRBD2. The CDR3 is 17 residues long. Germline assignment: CDR1 SGHRS and CDR2 YFSETQ. V lost 4 bases, J lost 5 bases, and 8 bases stayed unmatched. As DNA, the CDR3 is TGCGCCAGCAGCCTGGGGACTAGCGGGGGGGCCATTGAGACCCAGTACTTC. Amino acid sequence: CASSLGTSGGAIETQYF.

The gene calls are TRBV3-1 (or the pseudogene TRBV3-2) and TRBJ2-1; 12 positions agree with TRBD2. V lost 4 bases, J lost 0 bases, and 4 bases stayed unmatched. CDR1 is LGHDT and CDR2 is YNNKEL in the germline V gene (reference sequence). This CDR3 region has 17 residues. The CDR3 loop is CASSRGLAGTSYNEQFF. CDR3 bases: TGTGCCAGCAGCCGCGGACTAGCGGGGACCTCCTACAATGAGCAGTTCTTC.

V usage is TRBV6-5 and J usage is TRBJ1-6; 7 bases align to TRBD1. Germline CDR1 is MNHEY and CDR2 is SVGAGI. The CDR3 contains 14 residues. Trimming cost V 6 bases and J 9 bases; bases outside gene matches: 8. The CDR3 spells CASSGTAIGSPLHF. The CDR3 DNA is TGTGCCAGCAGCGGGACAGCGATAGGTTCACCCCTCCACTTT.

The chain combines TRBV19 with TRBJ1-1; D remains unclear. The germline V gene encodes CDR1 LNHDA and CDR2 SQIVND (reference sequence). Deletions cut 4 bases from V and 1 base from J, with 4 bases between. This CDR3 has 12 residues. This CDR3 is CASSRANTEAFF. CDR3 nucleotide sequence: TGTGCCAGTAGTAGAGCGAACACTGAAGCTTTCTTT. The full variable domain, rest sourced from reference TRBV19 and TRBJ1-1, is DGGITQSPKYLFRKEGQNVTLSCEQNLNHDAMYWYRQDPGQGLRLIYYSQIVNDFQKGDIAEGYSVSREKKESFPLTVTSAQKNPTAFYLCASSRANTEAFFGQGTRLTVV.